This T cell receptor beta chain originates from a study of blood T cell repertoires in COVID-19. As for the study in general: Sample material is recorded as cDNA or gDNA derived from T cells, B-cell-depleted T cells, or PBMCs.

Per the germline V gene, CDR1 is SGHKS and CDR2 is YYEKEE (reference sequence). Losses at the gene ends were 3 bases for V and 5 bases for J; bases not matched to a gene: 8. The CDR3 is 15 amino acids. The table came from immunoSEQ multiplex PCR; TCRdb's copy has only in-frame clones and leaves some out. Of around 74,000 clones detected, about 87% appear once; the ten largest clones hold around 4.5%. V is TRBV5-5 and J is TRBJ2-4; 7 bases match TRBD2. The origin of this receptor is a man aged 45-60 years with active COVID-19. Specimen: peripheral blood. The CDR3 bases are TGTGCCAGCAGCTCTCGGGGGGTTTTGGAAAACATTCAGTACTTC. Translating it yields CASSSRGVLENIQYF.